This T cell receptor (beta chain) emerged from a study of blood T cell repertoires in COVID-19. Whole-study context: Whether acute or convalescent, the COVID-19 samples came from the United States, Italy and Spain. Sample material is recorded as cDNA or gDNA derived from T cells, B-cell-depleted T cells, or PBMCs.

Under the authors' procedure: Estimates of nucleated cell counts were drawn from the amplification of reference gene primers. Profiled with immunoSEQ multiplex PCR; TCRdb holds only in-frame clones, not every one. That table gives V, J and clone size, and the DNA gave D and trimming. The data show approximately 86,000 clones, 80% to 90% seen once. Germline V CDR1 and CDR2: MGHDK, SYGVNS. The CDR3 totals 12 residues. The V gene lost 4 bases and the J gene lost 4 bases, with 5 bases spanning the gap. The receptor comes from a man between 50 and 59 years old with acute or convalescent COVID-19. V usage is TRBV25-1 and J usage is TRBJ1-3; D is unclear. Material: peripheral blood. CDR3 sequence reads: CASSGVGNTIYF. CDR3 coding DNA: TGTGCCAGCAGTGGAGTAGGAAACACCATATATTTT.